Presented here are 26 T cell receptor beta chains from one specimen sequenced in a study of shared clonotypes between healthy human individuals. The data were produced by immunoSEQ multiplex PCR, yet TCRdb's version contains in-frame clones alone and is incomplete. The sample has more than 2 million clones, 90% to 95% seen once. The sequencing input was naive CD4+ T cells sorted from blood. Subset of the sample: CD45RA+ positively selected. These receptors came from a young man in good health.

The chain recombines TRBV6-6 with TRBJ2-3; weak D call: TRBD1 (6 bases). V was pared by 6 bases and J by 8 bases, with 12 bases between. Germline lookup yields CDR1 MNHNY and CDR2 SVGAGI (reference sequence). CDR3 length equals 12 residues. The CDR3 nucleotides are TGTGCCAGCAGCCACCTACAGGGTACGCAGTATTTT. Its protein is CASSHLQGTQYF.

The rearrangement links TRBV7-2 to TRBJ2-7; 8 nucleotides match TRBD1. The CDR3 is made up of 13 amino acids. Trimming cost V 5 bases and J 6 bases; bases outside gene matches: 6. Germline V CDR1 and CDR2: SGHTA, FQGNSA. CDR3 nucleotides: TGTGCCAGCAGCCAACTACAGGGGGTCGAGCAGTACTTC. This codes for CASSQLQGVEQYF.

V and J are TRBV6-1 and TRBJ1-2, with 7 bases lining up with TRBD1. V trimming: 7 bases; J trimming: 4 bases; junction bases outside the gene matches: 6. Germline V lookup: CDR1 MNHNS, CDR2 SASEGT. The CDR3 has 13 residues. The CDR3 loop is CASNVQGSYGYTF. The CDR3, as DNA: TGTGCCAGCAACGTACAGGGGAGCTATGGCTACACCTTC.

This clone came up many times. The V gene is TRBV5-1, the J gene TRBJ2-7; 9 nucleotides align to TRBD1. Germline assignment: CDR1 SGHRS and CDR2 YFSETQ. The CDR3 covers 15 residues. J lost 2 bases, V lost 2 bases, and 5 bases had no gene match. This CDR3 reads CASSLTGQGTYEQYF. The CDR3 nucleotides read TGCGCCAGCAGCTTAACGGGACAGGGTACCTACGAGCAGTACTTC.

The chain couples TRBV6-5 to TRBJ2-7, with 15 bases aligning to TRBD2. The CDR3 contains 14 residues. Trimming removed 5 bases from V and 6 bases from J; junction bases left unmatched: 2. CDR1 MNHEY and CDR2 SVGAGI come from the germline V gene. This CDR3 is CASSRGLAGGEQYF. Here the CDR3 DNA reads TGTGCCAGCAGTAGGGGACTAGCGGGAGGCGAGCAGTACTTC.

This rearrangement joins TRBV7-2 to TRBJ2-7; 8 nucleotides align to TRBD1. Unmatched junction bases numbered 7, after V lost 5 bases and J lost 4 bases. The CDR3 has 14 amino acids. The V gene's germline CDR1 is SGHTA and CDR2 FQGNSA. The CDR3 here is CASSIGQGLYEQYF. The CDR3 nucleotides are TGTGCCAGCAGCATAGGACAGGGACTGTACGAGCAGTACTTC.

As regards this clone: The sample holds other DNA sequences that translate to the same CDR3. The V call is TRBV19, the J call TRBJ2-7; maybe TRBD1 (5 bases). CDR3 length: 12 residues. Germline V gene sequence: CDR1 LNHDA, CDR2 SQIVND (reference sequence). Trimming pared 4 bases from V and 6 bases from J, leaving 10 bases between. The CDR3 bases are TGTGCCAGTAGTACTCAGGGTAGCGAGCAGTACTTC. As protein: CASSTQGSEQYF.

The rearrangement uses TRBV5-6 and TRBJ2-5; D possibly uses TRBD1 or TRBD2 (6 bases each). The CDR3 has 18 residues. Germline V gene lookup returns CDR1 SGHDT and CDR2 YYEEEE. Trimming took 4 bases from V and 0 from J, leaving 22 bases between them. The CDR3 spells CASSPLFAGDSYQETQYF. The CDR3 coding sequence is TGTGCCAGCAGCCCATTATTCGCAGGGGACTCGTACCAAGAGACCCAGTACTTC.

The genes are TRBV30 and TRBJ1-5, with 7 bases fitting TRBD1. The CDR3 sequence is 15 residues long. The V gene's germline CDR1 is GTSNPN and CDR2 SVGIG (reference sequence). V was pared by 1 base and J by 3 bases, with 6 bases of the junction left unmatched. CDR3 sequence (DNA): TGTGCCTGGAGTGCAGGGGGACTTCCCAATCAGCCCCAGCATTTT. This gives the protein CAWSAGGLPNQPQHF.

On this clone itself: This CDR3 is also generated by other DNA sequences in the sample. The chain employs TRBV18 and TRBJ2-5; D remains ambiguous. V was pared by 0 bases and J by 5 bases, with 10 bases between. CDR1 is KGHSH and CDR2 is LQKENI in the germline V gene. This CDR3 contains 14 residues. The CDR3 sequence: CASSPPPGRETQYF. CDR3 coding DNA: TGTGCCAGCTCACCACCTCCAGGTCGGGAGACCCAGTACTTC. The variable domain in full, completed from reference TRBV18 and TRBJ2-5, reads NAGVMQNPRHLVRRRGQEARLRCSPMKGHSHVYWYRQLPEEGLKFMVYLQKENIIDESGMPKERFSAEFPKEGPSILRIQQVVRGDSAAYFCASSPPPGRETQYFGPGTRLLVL.

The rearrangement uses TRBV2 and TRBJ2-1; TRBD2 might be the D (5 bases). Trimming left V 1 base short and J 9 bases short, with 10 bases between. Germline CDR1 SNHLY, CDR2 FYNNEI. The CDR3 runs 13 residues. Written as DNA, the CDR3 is TGTGCCAGCAGTGAAGAACGGGATACTGAGCAGTTCTTC. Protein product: CASSEERDTEQFF.

The CDR3, as DNA: TGTGCCTCTCTGACAGGCCAAAGCCTTGGCTACACCTTC. Translated, it gives CASLTGQSLGYTF. The chain couples TRBV30 to TRBJ1-2; D is possibly TRBD1 (6 bases). The V end lost 7 bases, the J end lost 7 bases, and 19 bases lay between the germline ends. Looked up from germline, CDR1 is GTSNPN and CDR2 is SVGIG (reference sequence). The CDR3 consists of 13 residues.

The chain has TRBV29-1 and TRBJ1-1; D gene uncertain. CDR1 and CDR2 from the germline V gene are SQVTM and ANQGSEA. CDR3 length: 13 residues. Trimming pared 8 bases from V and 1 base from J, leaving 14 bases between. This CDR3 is CSLREGGNTEAFF. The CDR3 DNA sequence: TGCAGCCTACGAGAGGGTGGGAACACTGAAGCTTTCTTT.

The CDR3 region has the DNA TGCGCCAGCTCCAGGAAGGTAGCGGGAGAGATTAACATTCAGTACTTC. It is translated as CASSRKVAGEINIQYF. The chain is built from TRBV5-1 and TRBJ2-4; 9 bases are shared with TRBD2. Looked up from germline, CDR1 is SGHRS and CDR2 is YFSETQ. V dropped 7 bases and J dropped 7; count of bases not matched to a gene: 15. There are 16 residues in the CDR3.

The CDR3 DNA reads TGCGCCAGCAGCCAAGCTTTCGAGGGGGCCGGGTATGGCTACACCTTC. It specifies CASSQAFEGAGYGYTF. The V gene is TRBV4-3, the J gene TRBJ1-2; 7 nucleotides match TRBD1. This CDR3 is 16 amino acids long. Germline lookup yields CDR1 LGHNA and CDR2 YSLEER. V lost 1 base, J lost 5 bases, and 10 bases stayed unmatched.

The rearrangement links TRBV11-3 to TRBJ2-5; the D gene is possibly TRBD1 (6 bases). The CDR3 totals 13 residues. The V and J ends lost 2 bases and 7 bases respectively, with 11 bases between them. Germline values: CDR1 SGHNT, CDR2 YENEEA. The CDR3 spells CASSLSPRGTQYF. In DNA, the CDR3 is TGTGCCAGCAGCTTAAGCCCCAGGGGGACCCAGTACTTC.

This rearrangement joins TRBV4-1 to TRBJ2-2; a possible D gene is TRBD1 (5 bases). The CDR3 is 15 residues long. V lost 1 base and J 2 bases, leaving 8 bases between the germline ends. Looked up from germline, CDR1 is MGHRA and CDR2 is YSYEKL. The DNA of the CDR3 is TGCGCCAGCAGCCAAGGACAGACAAACACCGGGGAGCTGTTTTTT. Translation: CASSQGQTNTGELFF.

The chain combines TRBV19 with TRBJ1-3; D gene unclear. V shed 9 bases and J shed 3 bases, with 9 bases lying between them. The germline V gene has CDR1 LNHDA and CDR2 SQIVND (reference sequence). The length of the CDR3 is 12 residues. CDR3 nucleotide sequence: TGTGCCAGCGGGCAAGTTGGAAACACCATATATTTT. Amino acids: CASGQVGNTIYF. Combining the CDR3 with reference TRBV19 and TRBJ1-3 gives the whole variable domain DGGITQSPKYLFRKEGQNVTLSCEQNLNHDAMYWYRQDPGQGLRLIYYSQIVNDFQKGDIAEGYSVSREKKESFPLTVTSAQKNPTAFYLCASGQVGNTIYFGEGSWLTVV.

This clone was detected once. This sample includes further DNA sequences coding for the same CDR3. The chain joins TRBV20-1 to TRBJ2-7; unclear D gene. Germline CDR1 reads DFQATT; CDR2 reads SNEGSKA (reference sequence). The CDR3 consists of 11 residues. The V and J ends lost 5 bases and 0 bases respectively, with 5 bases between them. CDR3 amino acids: CSAVSSYEQYF. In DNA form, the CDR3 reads TGCAGTGCTGTTAGCTCCTACGAGCAGTACTTC.

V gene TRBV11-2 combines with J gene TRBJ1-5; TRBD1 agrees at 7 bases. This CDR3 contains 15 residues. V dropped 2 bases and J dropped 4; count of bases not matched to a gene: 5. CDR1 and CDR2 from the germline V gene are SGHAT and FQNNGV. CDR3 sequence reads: CASSLSGTVNQPQHF. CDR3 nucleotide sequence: TGTGCCAGCAGCTTAAGCGGGACAGTTAATCAGCCCCAGCATTTT. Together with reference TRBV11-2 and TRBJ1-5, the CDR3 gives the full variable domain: EAGVAQSPRYKIIEKRQSVAFWCNPISGHATLYWYQQILGQGPKLLIQFQNNGVVDDSQLPKDRFSAERLKGVDSTLKIQPAKLEDSAVYLCASSLSGTVNQPQHFGDGTRLSIL.

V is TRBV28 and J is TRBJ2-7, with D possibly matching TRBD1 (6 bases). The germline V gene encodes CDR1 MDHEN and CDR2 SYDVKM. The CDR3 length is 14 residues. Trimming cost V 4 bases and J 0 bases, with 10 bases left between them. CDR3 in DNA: TGTGCCAGCAGTTCATGGACAGCCTCCTACGAGCAGTACTTC. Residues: CASSSWTASYEQYF. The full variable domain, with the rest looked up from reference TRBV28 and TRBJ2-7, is DVKVTQSSRYLVKRTGEKVFLECVQDMDHENMFWYRQDPGLGLRLIYFSYDVKMKEKGDIPEGYSVSREKKERFSLILESASTNQTSMYLCASSSWTASYEQYFGPGTRLTVT.

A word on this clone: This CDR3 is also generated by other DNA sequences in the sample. The CDR3: CASSLDREGETQYF. CDR3 DNA: TGCGCCAGCAGCTTGGACAGGGAGGGAGAGACCCAGTACTTC. The rearrangement links TRBV5-1 to TRBJ2-5, with a tentative D call TRBD2 (7 bases). Trimming removed 0 bases from V and 4 bases from J, with 10 bases in between. The CDR3 has 14 amino acids. The germline CDR1 and CDR2 sequences are SGHRS and YFSETQ. Together with reference TRBV5-1 and TRBJ2-5, the CDR3 gives the full variable domain: KAGVTQTPRYLIKTRGQQVTLSCSPISGHRSVSWYQQTPGQGLQFLFEYFSETQRNKGNFPGRFSGRQFSNSRSEMNVSTLELGDSALYLCASSLDREGETQYFGPGTRLLVL.

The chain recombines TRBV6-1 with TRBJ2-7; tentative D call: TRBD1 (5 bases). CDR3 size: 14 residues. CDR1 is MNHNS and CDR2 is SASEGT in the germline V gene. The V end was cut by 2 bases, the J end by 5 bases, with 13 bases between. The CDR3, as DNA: TGTGCCAGCAGTGAACGCCAGGGTGGGAACGAGCAGTACTTC. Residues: CASSERQGGNEQYF.

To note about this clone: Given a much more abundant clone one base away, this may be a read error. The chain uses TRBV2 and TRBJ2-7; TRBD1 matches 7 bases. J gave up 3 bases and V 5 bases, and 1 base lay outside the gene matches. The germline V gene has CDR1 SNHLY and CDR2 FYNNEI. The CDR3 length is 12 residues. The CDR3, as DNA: TGTGCCAGCAGTTGGACAGGCTACGAGCAGTACTTC. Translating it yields CASSWTGYEQYF.

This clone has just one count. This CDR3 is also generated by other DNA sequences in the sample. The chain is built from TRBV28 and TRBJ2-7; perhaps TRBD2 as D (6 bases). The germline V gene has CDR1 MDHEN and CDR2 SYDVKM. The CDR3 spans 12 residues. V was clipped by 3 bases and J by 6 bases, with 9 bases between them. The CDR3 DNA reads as TGTGCCAGCAGTTTCAGGCGGGGCGAGCAGTACTTC. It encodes CASSFRRGEQYF.

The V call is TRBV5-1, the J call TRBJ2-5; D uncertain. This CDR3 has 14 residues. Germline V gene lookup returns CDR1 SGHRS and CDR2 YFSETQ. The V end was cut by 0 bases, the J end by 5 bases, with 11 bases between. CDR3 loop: CASSLVGRPETQYF. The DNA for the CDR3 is TGCGCCAGCAGCTTGGTCGGCAGACCCGAGACCCAGTACTTC.